These T cell receptor beta chains were read from a single sample in a study of Graves' ophthalmopathy and Graves' hyperthyroidism. One entry per CDR3 protein, called by TCRdb with MiXCR from the multiplex PCR reads. The sample has 200,000 to 250,000 distinct CDR3 sequences; about 22% are singletons. The specimen sequenced was peripheral blood. These TCRs come from a woman aged 45 to 65 with Graves' ophthalmopathy. Both conserved end residues are part of each CDR3. D genes are given only for firm matches. Clone size is not always given. Where it is, it says once, few, many or a class for expanded clones.

>13|TRBJ2-7|-|TRBV13|many
TGTGCCAGCAGCTCACGTGGAGCCTCCGAGCAGTACTTC
CASSSRGASEQYF
>13|TRBJ1-1|TRBD1|TRBV29-1|many
TGCAGCGCCTTCTCAGGGGGAAACACTGAAGCTTTCTTT
CSAFSGGNTEAFF
>16|TRBJ2-7|TRBD1|TRBV19|many
TGTGCCAGTAGTATAGATCAGGGGACAGCCGCCTACGAGCAGTACTTC
CASSIDQGTAAYEQYF
>18|TRBJ1-6|-|TRBV7-9|few
TGTGCCAGCAGCAGTAGCGATTTGGAGAGCTCCTATAATTCACCCCTCCACTTT
CASSSSDLESSYNSPLHF
>16|TRBJ2-5|-|TRBV6-1|-
TGTGCCAGCAGACCCACGAGGGTGACTATACAAGAGACCCAGTACTTC
CASRPTRVTIQETQYF
>14|TRBJ1-5|-|TRBV12-3/TRBV12-4|-
TGTGCCAGCAGTTTTGGGGACGGAGGACGGCCCCAGCATTTT
CASSFGDGGRPQHF
>16|TRBJ1-5|-|TRBV6-1|-
TGTGCCAGCAGGGAAGGACGGGGACACTTTAATCAGCCCCAGCATTTT
CASREGRGHFNQPQHF
>15|TRBJ2-7|TRBD1|TRBV7-3|many
TGTGCCAGCAGCCGATCCAGACAGGGCCTAAACGAGCAGTACTTC
CASSRSRQGLNEQYF
>14|TRBJ2-2|-|TRBV5-1|-
TGCGCCAGCACCCCCGGGACTTACACCGGGGAGCTGTTTTTT
CASTPGTYTGELFF
>17|TRBJ2-6|-|TRBV11-2|many
TGTGCCAGCAGCTTAATAATGGGGAGGAGAGGGGCCAACGTCCTGACTTTC
CASSLIMGRRGANVLTF
>21|TRBJ2-7|TRBD2|TRBV15|many
TGTGCCACCAGCAGAGAGACCTTCGGGACTAGCGGGATGCCGAGCTCCTACGAGCAGTACTTC
CATSRETFGTSGMPSSYEQYF
>17|TRBJ2-2|TRBD1|TRBV13|many
TGTGCCAGCAGCCCCGGCGGACAGGGAACCAACACCGGGGAGCTGTTTTTT
CASSPGGQGTNTGELFF
>14|TRBJ2-5|-|TRBV11-2|-
TGTGCCAGCAGCCCGACTACCCGGTCGGAGACCCAGTACTTC
CASSPTTRSETQYF
>16|TRBJ2-3|TRBD2|TRBV20-1|few
TGCCGTGCTAGATCTATACTAGCGGGGTACACAGATACGCAGTATTTT
CRARSILAGYTDTQYF
>18|TRBJ1-2|-|TRBV24-1|many
TGTGCCACCAGTGATTTGCAATCGGAATTACAGGGACACTATGGCTACACCTTC
CATSDLQSELQGHYGYTF
>16|TRBJ2-7|-|TRBV11-1|many
TGTGCCAGCAGCCCACCCTCCCGGGCGTCCTCCTACGAGCAGTACTTC
CASSPPSRASSYEQYF
>14|TRBJ1-1|TRBD1|TRBV5-1|many
TGCGCCAGCAGCTGGACAGGCTCCATCACTGAAGCTTTCTTT
CASSWTGSITEAFF
>14|TRBJ2-7|-|TRBV29-1|many
TGCAGCGTTGTGTTATTCTCGGGAACCTACGAGCAGTACTTC
CSVVLFSGTYEQYF
>14|TRBJ1-5|-|TRBV27|-
TGTGCCAGCAGTCCGGGGGGTTTCGGTCAGCCCCAGCATTTT
CASSPGGFGQPQHF
>13|TRBJ1-1|-|TRBV20-1|many
TGCAGTGCTAGAAGCCAGTTGAACACTGAAGCTTTCTTT
CSARSQLNTEAFF
>14|TRBJ1-1|-|TRBV2|many
TGTGCCAGCAGGGCGGTGAGGGGGTGGTCTGAAGCTTTCTTT
CASRAVRGWSEAFF
>15|TRBJ2-7|-|TRBV6-5|-
TGTGCCAGCAGTTACTCTCCAGACCGTAACTACGAGCAGTACTTC
CASSYSPDRNYEQYF
>15|TRBJ1-3|-|TRBV6-1|many
TGTGCCAGTCTTAAGCCTCAGGGTTACGGAAACACCATATATTTT
CASLKPQGYGNTIYF
>14|TRBJ1-2|-|TRBV12-3/TRBV12-4|many
TGTGCCAGCAGTTTACGCCGGACAACCTATGGCTACACCTTC
CASSLRRTTYGYTF
>16|TRBJ2-3|-|TRBV11-2|-
TGTGCCAGCAGCTTAGTTAGAGGGGTATCTACAGATACGCAGTATTTT
CASSLVRGVSTDTQYF
>13|TRBJ1-5|TRBD1|TRBV28|many
TGTGCCGCGGGGGGACAGGGTGTACAGCCCCAGCATTTT
CAAGGQGVQPQHF
>12|TRBJ2-7|-|TRBV27|many
TGTGCCAGCATAGGAAGATTTTACGAGCAGTACTTC
CASIGRFYEQYF
>14|TRBJ2-7|TRBD2|TRBV12-3/TRBV12-4|many
TGTGCCAGCAGTGTACCGGGACTAGCTTACGAGCAGTACTTC
CASSVPGLAYEQYF
>15|TRBJ1-5|TRBD1|TRBV20-1|many
TGCAGTGCTCCCGGTCAGGGGGGGAGGAATCGGCCCCAGCATTTT
CSAPGQGGRNRPQHF
>15|TRBJ2-5|-|TRBV5-1|many
TGCGCCAGCAGCCCAAAAGACCCTCACCAAGAGACCCAGTACTTC
CASSPKDPHQETQYF
>11|TRBJ1-2|-|TRBV28|many
TGTGCCAGCCGAGGTGGCTATGGCTACACCTTC
CASRGGYGYTF
>14|TRBJ1-2|-|TRBV19|many
TGTGCCAGTAGTAGGGCAGGGTCGAGTTATGGCTACACCTTC
CASSRAGSSYGYTF
>15|TRBJ2-2|TRBD2|TRBV15|many
TGTGCCACCAGTCGGGTTGGCGGGGGACTTAGGGAGCTGTTTTTT
CATSRVGGGLRELFF
>16|TRBJ1-4|TRBD1|TRBV12-3/TRBV12-4|many
TGTGCCAGCAGTTTAGCTGGCAGGGGGCCTAATGAAAAACTGTTTTTT
CASSLAGRGPNEKLFF
>12|TRBJ1-2|-|TRBV20-1|-
TGCAGTGCTAGCGCAACAAGTTATGGCTACACCTTC
CSASATSYGYTF
>17|TRBJ1-5|-|TRBV6-4|many
TGTGCCAGCAGTCACCCCCCGAGCAGGGGAGGCAATCAGCCCCAGCATTTT
CASSHPPSRGGNQPQHF
>13|TRBJ2-3|-|TRBV30|few
TGTGCCTGGAGTTGGAGGGCCACAGATACGCAGTATTTT
CAWSWRATDTQYF
>18|TRBJ2-7|TRBD1|TRBV3-1|many
TGTGCCAGCAGCCAAGGACCGCATCCAGGGGGCTTCCCCTACGAGCAGTACTTC
CASSQGPHPGGFPYEQYF
>16|TRBJ1-1|TRBD1|TRBV19|many
TGTGCCAGTAGTATTGGACGGACAGGGAGGGGCACTGAAGCTTTCTTT
CASSIGRTGRGTEAFF
>16|TRBJ1-1|TRBD1|TRBV29-1|many
TGCAGCGTTGAGGGTTCACAGGGACAGGGGATATTGAATGCTTTCTTT
CSVEGSQGQGILNAFF
>14|TRBJ1-5|-|TRBV19|many
TGTGCCAGTACGAGCAGGGAGATCAATCAGCCCCAGCATTTT
CASTSREINQPQHF
>12|TRBJ2-7|-|TRBV3-1|many
TGTGCCAGCAGCAGCGACCCGAACGAGCAGTACTTC
CASSSDPNEQYF
>16|TRBJ2-7|-|TRBV24-1|-
TGTGCCACCATGTCCCTTAGGGAAGATGGGTCCTACGAGCAGTACTTC
CATMSLREDGSYEQYF
>14|TRBJ2-2|-|TRBV19|few
TGTGCCAGTAGTATAGACGGGAAGTCCGGGGAGCTGTTTTTT
CASSIDGKSGELFF
>16|TRBJ1-2|-|TRBV5-1|few
TGCGCCAGCAGCGATTTATCCGGGACGGTTACATCGGGCTACACCTTC
CASSDLSGTVTSGYTF
>15|TRBJ2-7|TRBD2|TRBV7-2|-
TGTGCCAGCAGCTTTAGCACTAGCGGGAGAAACGAGCAGTACTTC
CASSFSTSGRNEQYF
>14|TRBJ1-5|TRBD1|TRBV24-1|many
TGTGCCACCAGTGATTCACAGGGGAATCAGCCCCAGCATTTT
CATSDSQGNQPQHF
>12|TRBJ2-2|TRBD1|TRBV10-3|many
TGTGCCATCAACAGGGGAAGCGGGGAGCTGTTTTTT
CAINRGSGELFF
>14|TRBJ1-5|TRBD1|TRBV2|many
TGTGCCAGCGGCCCGACAGGGGGCCATCAGCCCCAGCATTTT
CASGPTGGHQPQHF
>16|TRBJ1-2|-|TRBV4-1|few
TGCGCCAGCAGCCAAGATCGTGGACCCCTAGGAAATGGCTACACCTTC
CASSQDRGPLGNGYTF
>14|TRBJ1-2|-|TRBV10-3|-
TGTGCCATCAGTGAGAAGGGGGGCAACTATGGCTACACCTTC
CAISEKGGNYGYTF